These 13 T cell receptor beta chains were sequenced from one sample in a study of blood T cell repertoires in COVID-19. Profiling relied on immunoSEQ multiplex PCR, and the TCRdb table lists in-frame clones only, not all of them. The repertoire consists of about 190,000 clones, with 84% occurring once and the leading ten covering around 2.9%. Sequencing used PBMCs or T cells enriched from blood (not recorded which). These receptors originate from a woman in her 30s who had been exposed to COVID-19.

The gene calls are TRBV6-5 and TRBJ2-7; no reliable D call. The CDR3 has 13 amino acids. Germline CDR1 MNHEY, CDR2 SVGAGI. The V end was cut by 4 bases, the J end by 2 bases, with 9 bases between. This CDR3 is CASSFRPAYEQYF. The CDR3 DNA sequence: TGTGCCAGCAGTTTCCGTCCAGCCTACGAGCAGTACTTC.

The chain combines TRBV9 with TRBJ2-2; 16 nucleotides align to TRBD2. The junction had 7 bases not matched to a gene; V was cut back by 4 bases and J by 4 bases. The CDR3 extends over 18 amino acids. Germline V gene data show CDR1 as SGDLS and CDR2 as YYNGEE. The CDR3 nucleotides are TGTGCCAGCAGCTTTGGGACTAGCGGGGGGGTTCGCACCGGGGAGCTGTTTTTT. This codes for CASSFGTSGGVRTGELFF. The full variable domain, with the rest looked up from reference TRBV9 and TRBJ2-2, is DSGVTQTPKHLITATGQRVTLRCSPRSGDLSVYWYQQSLDQGLQFLIQYYNGEERAKGNILERFSAQQFPDLHSELNLSSLELGDSALYFCASSFGTSGGVRTGELFFGEGSRLTVL.

CDR3 sequence reads: CASRLQGSDSPLHF. The CDR3, as DNA: TGTGCCAGCCGACTACAGGGGTCAGATTCACCCCTCCACTTT. V gene TRBV6-5 combines with J gene TRBJ1-6, with 7 bases identical to TRBD1. With 8 bases clipped from V and 8 bases from J, the junction kept 9 bases outside the gene matches. Germline V gene data show CDR1 as MNHEY and CDR2 as SVGAGI. The CDR3 is made up of 14 amino acids.

CDR3 sequence reads: CASSRHPLLAGGARRGETQYF. Here the CDR3 DNA reads TGTGCCAGCAGCCGCCATCCGCTACTAGCGGGGGGGGCGCGTAGAGGTGAGACCCAGTACTTC. The gene calls are TRBV3-1 (or the pseudogene TRBV3-2) and TRBJ2-5; TRBD2 aligns across 13 bases. The V gene's germline CDR1 is LGHDT and CDR2 YNNKEL (reference sequence). V lost 4 bases, J lost 5 bases, and 22 bases stayed unmatched. The CDR3 is 21 amino acids.

This clone was seen once. This chain uses TRBV2 with TRBJ2-1; D may be TRBD1 (5 bases). V was clipped by 5 bases and J by 5 bases, with 13 bases between them. The germline CDR1 and CDR2 sequences are SNHLY and FYNNEI. The CDR3 runs 14 residues. CDR3: CASSLQAGNNEQFF. CDR3 nucleotides: TGTGCCAGCAGTCTACAAGCAGGGAACAATGAGCAGTTCTTC. Looking up the rest from reference TRBV2 and TRBJ2-1 gives the full variable domain: EPEVTQTPSHQVTQMGQEVILRCVPISNHLYFYWYRQILGQKVEFLVSFYNNEISEKSEIFDDQFSVERPDGSNFTLKIRSTKLEDSAMYFCASSLQAGNNEQFFGPGTRLTVL.

This clone was detected only once. The chain recombines TRBV11-2 with TRBJ1-6, with D perhaps TRBD1 (6 bases). Germline CDR1 and CDR2: SGHAT and FQNNGV. The CDR3 runs 15 residues. V was cut by 4 bases and J by 4 bases, with 11 bases left in between. The CDR3 protein is CASSSVQGYNSPLHF. CDR3 coding DNA: TGTGCCAGCAGCTCAGTCCAGGGGTATAATTCACCCCTCCACTTT.

The J gene is TRBJ1-1, the V gene TRBV27; 9 bases map to TRBD1. CDR1 and CDR2 (germline): MNHEY, SMNVEV (reference sequence). The CDR3 runs to 16 residues. V was pared by 3 bases and J by 0 bases, with 5 bases of the junction left unmatched. DNA of the CDR3: TGTGCCAGCAGTTTTTCCGGACAGGGGATGAACACTGAAGCTTTCTTT. This encodes CASSFSGQGMNTEAFF.

In its sample, this clone was seen a few times. V and J are TRBV29-1 and TRBJ1-2; tentative D call: TRBD1 (5 bases). Germline assignment: CDR1 SQVTM and CDR2 ANQGSEA. This CDR3 contains 12 residues. V lost 6 bases, J lost 4 bases, and 12 bases lay in between. The CDR3 region has the DNA TGCAGCGTCGTGGACACCTTCTATGGCTACACCTTC. As protein: CSVVDTFYGYTF.

This rearrangement joins TRBV6-5 to TRBJ2-5, with D possibly TRBD1 on 5 matching bases. Germline loops: CDR1 MNHEY, CDR2 SVGAGI. The length of the CDR3 is 14 residues. The germline V and J ends were trimmed by 1 base and 5 bases, with 11 bases remaining between them. The DNA of the CDR3 is TGTGCCAGCAGTTACTTCGATAGGGGTGAGACCCAGTACTTC. Amino acid sequence: CASSYFDRGETQYF.

The chain links TRBV28 to TRBJ2-1; unclear D gene. The germline V gene encodes CDR1 MDHEN and CDR2 SYDVKM. V lost 2 bases and J 5 bases, leaving 7 bases between the germline ends. CDR3 size: 13 residues. The CDR3 nucleotides are TGTGCCAGCAGTTTACTAAAAAACAATGAGCAGTTCTTC. Protein sequence: CASSLLKNNEQFF.

The chain is built from TRBV5-4 and TRBJ1-4; 7 positions agree with TRBD1. With V trimmed by 4 bases and J by 6 bases, 6 bases remained unmatched. CDR1 and CDR2 from the germline V gene are SGHNT and YYREEE (reference sequence). The CDR3 contains 14 residues. CDR3 bases: TGTGCCAGCAGCCTGGGACAGCGAGATGAAAAACTGTTTTTT. Protein sequence: CASSLGQRDEKLFF.

The genes are TRBV19 and TRBJ2-5; a possible D gene is TRBD1 (7 bases). In germline, CDR1 is LNHDA, CDR2 SQIVND (reference sequence). The CDR3 is made up of 13 amino acids. V lost 4 bases to trimming and J lost 5 bases, with 11 bases between them. CDR3 in amino acids: CASSTTGRETQYF. The CDR3 DNA reads as TGTGCCAGTAGTACGACAGGGAGGGAGACCCAGTACTTC.

This clone is a singleton in its sample. V gene TRBV5-1 combines with J gene TRBJ2-7; perhaps TRBD2 as D (6 bases). The CDR3 length is 15 residues. V was trimmed by 0 bases and J by 7 bases, leaving 17 bases between them. CDR1 is SGHRS, CDR2 YFSETQ, per germline. CDR3 sequence reads: CASSLAGAGMQEQYF. The CDR3 bases are TGCGCCAGCAGCTTGGCCGGGGCGGGGATGCAAGAGCAGTACTTC. Using reference TRBV5-1 and TRBJ2-7 for the parts outside the CDR3, the full variable domain is KAGVTQTPRYLIKTRGQQVTLSCSPISGHRSVSWYQQTPGQGLQFLFEYFSETQRNKGNFPGRFSGRQFSNSRSEMNVSTLELGDSALYLCASSLAGAGMQEQYFGPGTRLTVT.